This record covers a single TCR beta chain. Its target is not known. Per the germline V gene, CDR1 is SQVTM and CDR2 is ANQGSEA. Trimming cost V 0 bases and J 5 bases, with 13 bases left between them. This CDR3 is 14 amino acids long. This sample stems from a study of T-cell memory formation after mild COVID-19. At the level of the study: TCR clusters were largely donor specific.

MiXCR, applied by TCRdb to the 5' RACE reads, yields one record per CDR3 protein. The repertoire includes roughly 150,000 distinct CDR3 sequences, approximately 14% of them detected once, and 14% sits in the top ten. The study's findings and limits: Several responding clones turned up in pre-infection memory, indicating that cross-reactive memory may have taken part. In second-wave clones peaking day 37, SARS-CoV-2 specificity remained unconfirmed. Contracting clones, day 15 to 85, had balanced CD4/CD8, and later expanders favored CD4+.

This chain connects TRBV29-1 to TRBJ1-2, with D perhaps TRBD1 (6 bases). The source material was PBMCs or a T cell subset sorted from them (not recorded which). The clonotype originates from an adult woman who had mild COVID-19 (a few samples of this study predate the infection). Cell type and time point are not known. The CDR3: CSVEDPRTGYGYTF. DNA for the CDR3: TGCAGCGTTGAAGATCCCCGAACAGGGTATGGCTACACCTTC. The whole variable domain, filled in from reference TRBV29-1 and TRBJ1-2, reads SAVISQKPSRDICQRGTSLTIQCQVDSQVTMMFWYRQQPGQSLTLIATANQGSEATYESGFVIDKFPISRPNLTFSTLTVSNMSPEDSSIYLCSVEDPRTGYGYTFGSGTRLTVV.